This T cell receptor beta chain was profiled in a study of cytomegalovirus exposure and HLA in healthy donors (dated by TCRdb to 2016 to 2017). Concerning the study at large: According to an earlier analysis of several hundred of the donors, roughly 180 million T cells yielded roughly 100 million unique TCR beta sequences and around 300 Gb of sequence data. HLA typing covered class I and class II loci at four-digit resolution. In an earlier analysis of roughly 580 of the donors, high-throughput TCR beta sequencing was used to judge whether each TCR beta V gene segment behaved as functional or pseudogenic. A later analysis re-analyzed previously published TCR beta repertoires from roughly 630 donors and added high-resolution HLA genotyping to study TCR occurrence patterns. Along with the approximately 700-subject first cohort, a separate validation cohort of over 90 different subjects was used. An early release covering about 600 HLA-typed donors comprised about 290 gigabases of sequencing data and tens of millions of unique TCR sequences. Using immunosequencing, the study profiled T cell repertoires from fewer than 850 subjects and related those repertoires to cytomegalovirus serostatus. Rather than using new phenotypic data, the later analysis identified candidate immune exposures from TCR beta sequences and from how often those sequences occurred across donors. On average, about 240,000 unique TCR beta nucleotide sequences were sequenced per donor among a few hundred genotyped donors of the cohort, with roughly 18% of those sequences being non-productive. Donor age, sex, ethnicity and CMV serostatus were compiled together with the repertoire data. Because of strong linkage in the cohort, 5 or 6 DR-DQ haplotypes were treated as single units for association and clustering. All discovery cohort repertoires had been generated using a single sequencing platform. High-throughput TCR immunosequencing, statistical association of individual TCRs with disease status, and machine learning were combined to predict cytomegalovirus infection status. Genome-wide SNP genotypes for about 55% of the roughly 670 donors were used in a later genetic analysis, which treated that subset as a discovery cohort. The aim of the study was to test whether cataloging public T cell receptors could identify signatures of past pathogen exposure. The genetic ancestry cluster associated with self-reported Caucasian donors included over 65% of the 398 genotyped donors. The number of typed donors differed by locus: about 620-640 for A, B, C, DRB1 and DQB1; about 520 for DQA1; some 610 for DPA1; and some 470 for DPB1. General findings and caveats noted by the study authors: In a later analysis, HLA-associated TCR beta chains were found to be more clonally expanded and to have lower generation probabilities than equally common non-associated chains. The earlier analysis of about 600 of the donors excluded 15 to 20 rarely observed V segments, including chromosome 9 orphons, because counts were too low. Because the 87-base-pair reads could not distinguish some IMGT-functional V segments, including TRBV6-2 and TRBV6-3, those segments were excluded. Specific HLA alleles were associated with 18,000 or so TCR beta sequences at a false discovery rate of 0.05 in a later analysis. According to a later analysis, most CMV-associated TCR beta chains appeared to be HLA-restricted, and the HLA associations seemed to be driven largely by CMV exposure. According to a later analysis, parvovirus B19, influenza, CMV and Epstein-Barr virus appeared linked to several top co-occurrence clusters. A further reported finding was that TCR beta sequences accurately predicted the HLA-A and HLA-B alleles for most subjects in the first cohort. Only TCR beta chains were sequenced in this cohort, and the absence of alpha or paired-chain data limited detectable features. When HLA alleles, especially DR and DQ, strongly co-occurred, attributing TCR associations to individual alleles was difficult. The study listed approximately 160 TCR beta chains as associated with cytomegalovirus. In an earlier analysis of 587 of the donors, most TCR beta V segments were observed in productive rearrangements about 87% or about 30% of the time, broadly matching IMGT annotations. Sequencing depth was assumed to be roughly uniform across donors in the presence/absence analyses, though that assumption may not hold. In a later genetic analysis, a missense DCLRE1C variant was associated with V-gene and J-gene trimming of TCR beta chains, and the association was replicated in an independent cohort. Because HLA typing was unavailable for some donors at each locus, only the typed subset was used in association tests. In a later analysis, TCR association rates were found to vary across HLA loci, with the most associated TCRs seen for DRB1 alleles and the fewest for HLA-C alleles. The sequencing pipeline was judged likely to have produced a cluster of highly shared sequence variants as a technical artifact. According to a later genetic analysis, donors in an Asian-associated ancestry cluster had fewer N-insertions in productive TCRs than the approximately 700-donor mean. Linkage disequilibrium might explain the correlated functional status among segregating V segments, but an unknown experimental factor could not be ruled out. Cytomegalovirus status was reported to be diagnosed by the classifier with high specificity and sensitivity in both the original and validation cohorts. Immune exposure information for the cohort was limited to CMV serostatus. Across donors, most TCR sequences were observed very rarely, whereas some public TCRs were present in many individuals. A few of the identified cytomegalovirus-associated TCR beta chains were confirmed in vitro to be specific for cytomegalovirus antigens. The authors suggested that the approach could potentially be extended to other disease states and immunological phenotypes.

The method behind the library was the immunoSEQ multiplex PCR assay. For the multiplex PCR, a mixture combining 60 forward primers for TCR Vbeta segments and 13 reverse primers for TCR Jbeta segments was used. A multiplex PCR assay on genomic DNA amplified the CDR3 region of rearranged TCR beta genes. Amplified TCR beta libraries were sequenced as 87-base-pair reads on the Illumina HiSeq System. The published analysis was carried out like this. A later analysis counted some 80 million unique TCR beta chains across the approximately 700 repertoires, and 10 million to 12 million of these chains were shared by at least two donors. To remove PCR and sequencing errors, raw reads were error-corrected and collapsed into unique sequences using a nearest-neighbor algorithm that merged closely related sequences. V, D and J gene segments were assigned by aligning CDR3 sequences to IMGT reference sequences. For a sequence to be retained, a match of at least six nucleotides was required to both a V gene segment and a J gene segment. A rearrangement counted as productive if the CDR3 had no stop codons and remained in frame with V and J, and every other rearrangement counted as non-productive. CDR3 was defined according to IMGT convention as the region running from the second conserved V-encoded cysteine to the conserved J-encoded phenylalanine. Sequences without an unambiguous match to a single V gene segment were excluded from the earlier analysis of several hundred of the donors. An earlier analysis of fewer than 650 of the donors classified V segments as functional when productive rearrangements were above 56.7% and as segregating when the standard deviation between donors was above 5%. A statistical classification framework was built for diagnosing cytomegalovirus status from the catalog of TCR beta chain sequences. V and J gene assignment, in a later analysis, came from comparing TCR nucleotide sequences with IMGT/GENE-DB human TR gene sequences. Using the TCRdist pipeline, a later analysis assigned CDR3 sequences along with most-parsimonious VDJ recombination scenarios. In a later analysis, each TCR beta chain was defined by its CDR3 amino acid sequence together with its V-gene family, and reads without a unique V-gene family were excluded. To address suspected cross-contamination and a sequencing artifact, a later analysis removed over 500 highly shared, low-generation-probability nucleotide sequences. In a later analysis, a clonal expansion index was calculated for each public chain from normalized within-repertoire ranks of inferred template counts. In a later analysis, generation probabilities were computed using a VDJ recombination model fitted to out-of-frame rearrangements, and the results were checked against IGoR. Hypergeometric tests were used in a later analysis to score TCR-TCR, TCR-HLA and TCR-CMV co-occurrence, with a repertoire-size bias correction applied to the TCR pairs. False discovery rates were estimated in a later analysis by permuting HLA or CMV assignments 20 times. In a later analysis, co-occurring TCRs were grouped using DBSCAN, with TCRdist sequence similarity added in when clustering inside HLA-allele-positive subsets. Repertoires with fewer than 30,000 or more than 120,000 public chains were left out of co-occurrence clustering, as were several repertoires with anomalous nucleotide sharing. Held by TCRdb, this immuneACCESS table contains in-frame sequences only and omits some clones. Under half of the omission traces to an unresolved V gene where checked; the cause of the rest is unknown. D and trimming were read from the DNA, whereas the V and J calls and clone size are those reported in that table. This sample has 120,000 to 150,000 clones in its table, and 82% of those were observed once. Less than 3% of the sample is taken by the ten largest.

V has 7 bases trimmed and J has 3 bases trimmed; junction bases matching no gene number 7. The CDR3 goes from the cysteine to the phenylalanine over 15 residues. Only CDR3 DNA is held: 45 bases, read in frame from base 1. In the germline V gene (reference sequence), CDR1 corresponds to SGHAT and CDR2 to FQDESV. In total, approximately 700 healthy bone marrow donors made up the cohort. At the time of sampling, all cohort members were nominally healthy, though unrecorded immune exposures were likely present. The donor was CMV seronegative and was included in the group of approximately 350 seronegative cohort members. A peripheral blood sample was provided by each donor, and peripheral blood mononuclear cells were used for TCR beta sequencing. The Qiagen DNeasy Blood Extraction Kit was used to extract genomic DNA from the blood cell samples. In the case of this clone: Its recognized antigen is unknown. Base qualities are not provided; no much larger clone lies one nucleotide away.

The chain uses TRBV11-1 and TRBJ2-7; 12 central nucleotides agree with TRBD2. The origin of this receptor is a male donor in good health and CMV-seronegative. The sample taken for sequencing was PBMCs. The DNA is TGTGCCAGCACCCCAATGGGACTAGCGGGCTACGAGCAGTACTTC. This encodes CASTPMGLAGYEQYF.